Listed below are T cell receptor beta chains from one sample, sequenced in a study of blood T cell repertoires in COVID-19. Sequenced by immunoSEQ multiplex PCR; TCRdb stores in-frame clones only, minus some. Altogether about 140,000 clones are present, more than 70% being singletons, with the ten largest covering under 12%. Input material: peripheral blood. The receptors shown here come from a man aged 50 or older with active or convalescent COVID-19. Both conserved end residues are part of each CDR3. D genes are given only for firm matches. Clone sizes are given selectively: once, few, many, or a class where the clone is expanded.

cdr3_nt cdr3_aa j_call d_call clone_size v_call cdr3_length
TGCGCCAGCAGCCGGGACAGGGCCTACGAGCAGTACTTC CASSRDRAYEQYF TRBJ2-7 TRBD1 once TRBV4-1 13
TGTGCCAGCAGCTTCGGCGGGGGTCAAAACATTCAGTACTTC CASSFGGGQNIQYF TRBJ2-4 TRBD2 . TRBV7-2 14
TGTGCCAGCAGTTACGTCCGGGACAGGGGAGGCTACACCTTC CASSYVRDRGGYTF TRBJ1-2 TRBD1 . TRBV6-5 14
TGTGCCAGCAGTGTCTCGGCGGTCGGCTTCGTGGAAAACACCATATATTTT CASSVSAVGFVENTIYF TRBJ1-3 . . TRBV28 17
TGTGCCAGCTCACCCAGGGATGGCGGGGAGCTGTTTTTT CASSPRDGGELFF TRBJ2-2 . . TRBV18 13
TGTGCCAGCAGGCGGGACAGTTACTGGGCGGGAGAGACCCAGTACTTC CASRRDSYWAGETQYF TRBJ2-5 . . TRBV28 16
TGTGCCATCAGTAATCCCCGGGAGAAAGCTTTCTTT CAISNPREKAFF TRBJ1-1 . few TRBV10-3 12
TGTGCCACCTCGGGGGGGTTTGGCAATCAGCCCCAGCATTTT CATSGGFGNQPQHF TRBJ1-5 . . TRBV19 14
TGTGCCAGCAGTGGACAGTTTAGCAATCAGCCCCAGCATTTT CASSGQFSNQPQHF TRBJ1-5 . . TRBV2 14
TGTGCCAGCAGCTTAGCGGACCTCGGGGTCCGAGAGACCCAGTACTTC CASSLADLGVRETQYF TRBJ2-5 . . TRBV7-8 16
TGTGCCAGCAGCTCGCCTGCCGGGACAGGCTCCTACGAGCAGTACTTC CASSSPAGTGSYEQYF TRBJ2-7 TRBD1 . TRBV5-4 16
TGTGCCACCAGCAGATCTCAGGGAATAGCCTACGAGCAGTACTTC CATSRSQGIAYEQYF TRBJ2-7 . . TRBV15 15
TGTGCCAGCAGTCGGACTGACGCGAACACCGGGGAGCTGTTTTTT CASSRTDANTGELFF TRBJ2-2 . . TRBV28 15
TGTGCCAGCAGTTTTGAGGGATTTCCCTACGAGCAGTACTTC CASSFEGFPYEQYF TRBJ2-7 . . TRBV28 14
TGTGCCAGCAGTTTATTCACAGGCTCCTACACCTACGAGCAGTACTTC CASSLFTGSYTYEQYF TRBJ2-7 . . TRBV28 16
TGTGCCAGCTCACGAATCGACCCGATGGCGGCTAACTATGGCTACACCTTC CASSRIDPMAANYGYTF TRBJ1-2 . . TRBV18 17
TGTGCCAGTAGTATCGACAGAACAGAGGATACGCAGTATTTT CASSIDRTEDTQYF TRBJ2-3 . . TRBV19 14
TGTGCCAGCAGCTTGAAAGGGGCAGGGAGCAATCAGCCCCAGCATTTT CASSLKGAGSNQPQHF TRBJ1-5 . . TRBV5-6 16
TGTGCCAGCAGCTTAGGGGGCGGGAGGGCGGACAATGAGCAGTTCTTC CASSLGGGRADNEQFF TRBJ2-1 TRBD2 . TRBV7-9 16
TGTGCCAGCAGCCAAGTCAGCGGGAGTTCGAATGAGCAGTTCTTC CASSQVSGSSNEQFF TRBJ2-1 TRBD2 . TRBV4-2 15
TGTGCCAGCAGTCCCACGGGACAGGGTAAAGAGACCCAGTACTTC CASSPTGQGKETQYF TRBJ2-5 TRBD1 once TRBV6-6 15
TGTGCCACCAGCAGAGATGGCGCTAGCGTGAGGGATCAGCAGTACTTC CATSRDGASVRDQQYF TRBJ2-7 . . TRBV15 16
TGTGCCAGCAGTGTACAGGGTAACACTGAAGCTTTCTTT CASSVQGNTEAFF TRBJ1-1 . . TRBV2 13
TGTGCCAGCAGTCGCTCCCGGGACAGGAACCTCGAGCAGTACTTC CASSRSRDRNLEQYF TRBJ2-7 TRBD1 . TRBV27 15
TGTGCCAGCAGCCAGGGGGAGACCCAGTACTTC CASSQGETQYF TRBJ2-5 . . TRBV28 11
TGTGCCAGCAGCCCTGGGCCTGCCAATCAGCCCCAGCATTTT CASSPGPANQPQHF TRBJ1-5 . . TRBV16 14
TGTGCCAGCAGCCGGTTCCAGGGGGAGAGCTCTGGAAACACCATATATTTT CASSRFQGESSGNTIYF TRBJ1-3 TRBD1 . TRBV4-2 17
TGTGCCAGCCTTTTACGGGGTAGCAATCAGCCCCAGCATTTT CASLLRGSNQPQHF TRBJ1-5 . . TRBV6-5 14